What follows are 27 T cell receptor beta chains derived from one specimen sequenced in a study of blood T cell repertoires in COVID-19. Here immunoSEQ multiplex PCR was the method, and the copy in TCRdb shows in-frame clones only, minus some. The repertoire holds roughly 180,000 clones, over 70% seen once, with approximately 5.6% in the top ten. The sequenced sample consisted of PBMCs or T cells enriched from blood (not recorded which). The receptors come from a woman between 35 and 50 years old with acute COVID-19.

This clone was observed a few times. The CDR3 DNA reads as TGTGCCATCAGTGAGCCACTGGGACTAGCCGAAGAGACCCAGTACTTC. It specifies CAISEPLGLAEETQYF. This chain joins TRBV10-3 and TRBJ2-5; 9 bases map to TRBD2. The CDR3 contains 16 residues. V dropped 2 bases and J dropped 3; count of bases not matched to a gene: 7. CDR1 ENHRY and CDR2 SYGVKD come from the germline V gene.

The genes are TRBV11-2 and TRBJ2-2, with 8 positions matching TRBD1. This CDR3 region has 15 residues. The V and J ends lost 5 bases and 0 bases, in that order; junction bases with no gene match: 2. Germline-derived CDR1 and CDR2 are SGHAT and FQNNGV. The CDR3 reads CASSRGQANTGELFF. The CDR3 bases are TGTGCCAGCAGCCGGGGACAGGCGAACACCGGGGAGCTGTTTTTT.

J is TRBJ1-1 and V is TRBV29-1; no reliable D call. Trimming stripped 6 bases from V and 0 bases from J, with 11 bases between. This CDR3 comprises 13 residues. Germline V gene sequence: CDR1 SQVTM, CDR2 ANQGSEA. The DNA of the CDR3 is TGCAGCGTGTCATGGAGAATGAACACTGAAGCTTTCTTT. As protein: CSVSWRMNTEAFF.

The V call is TRBV7-9, the J call TRBJ2-3, with 8 bases matching TRBD2. The CDR3 sequence is 14 residues long. V shed 3 bases and J 3 bases; nucleotides not matched to a gene: 2. In germline, CDR1 is SEHNR, CDR2 FQNEAQ (reference sequence). CDR3 region: CASSLGGRTDTQYF. In DNA, the CDR3 is TGTGCCAGCAGCTTGGGCGGGAGGACAGATACGCAGTATTTT.

This clone was detected a few times. This chain uses TRBV5-4 with TRBJ2-3, with TRBD2 matching over 12 bases. CDR3 length: 16 amino acids. With 3 bases clipped from V and 4 bases from J, the junction kept 6 bases outside the gene matches. Germline-derived CDR1 and CDR2 are SGHNT and YYREEE (reference sequence). Here the CDR3 reads CASSSTSGRRADTQYF. The CDR3 DNA sequence: TGTGCCAGCAGCTCCACTAGCGGGAGGAGAGCAGATACGCAGTATTTT.

The chain joins TRBV5-6 to TRBJ2-1; the match to TRBD2 covers 15 bases. The trim removed 0 bases at V and 7 bases at J, leaving 2 bases unmatched. The germline CDR1 and CDR2 sequences are SGHDT and YYEEEE. CDR3 length: 16 residues. CDR3 bases: TGTGCCAGCAGCTTGGTGGGACTAGCGGGAGGTAATGAGCAGTTCTTC. Encoded protein: CASSLVGLAGGNEQFF.

The rearrangement uses TRBV19 and TRBJ2-2; D perhaps matches TRBD2 (6 bases). This CDR3 is built from 15 residues. Trimming took off 4 bases at V and 0 bases at J, with 9 bases between the two ends. Per germline, CDR1 LNHDA and CDR2 SQIVND (reference sequence). CDR3: CASSSGTANTGELFF. The CDR3 nucleotides read TGTGCCAGTAGTAGCGGGACCGCGAACACCGGGGAGCTGTTTTTT.

The V call is TRBV18, the J call TRBJ1-2; TRBD1 is a possible D gene (5 bases). CDR3 length: 14 amino acids. Deletions cut 1 base from V and 8 bases from J, with 14 bases between. Germline V CDR1 and CDR2: KGHSH, LQKENI. CDR3 nucleotide sequence: TGTGCCAGCTCACCACTCCTGCAGGGAGGGGGCTACACCTTC. Translating it yields CASSPLLQGGGYTF.

The CDR3 here is CASSTGQGLNYGYTF. The CDR3 nucleotides are TGTGCCAGCAGCACAGGACAGGGTCTTAACTATGGCTACACCTTC. V and J are TRBV7-9 and TRBJ1-2, with TRBD1 matching over 8 bases. J was trimmed by 1 base and V by 5 bases; bases with no gene match: 6. Germline V gene data show CDR1 as SEHNR and CDR2 as FQNEAQ (reference sequence). The CDR3 contains 15 residues.

V usage is TRBV11-1 and J usage is TRBJ1-2; D is possibly TRBD1 (5 bases). Deletions cut 9 bases from V and 3 bases from J, with 14 bases between. The CDR3 runs to 13 residues. The germline V gene encodes CDR1 SGHAT and CDR2 FQDESV (reference sequence). Here the CDR3 DNA reads TGTGCCAGTTCCAGGGATTTGGACTATGGCTACACCTTC. Its translation: CASSRDLDYGYTF.

In its sample, this clone was seen a few times. The CDR3 nucleotides are TGTGCCAGCAGTCCCCACTTGACTAGCGGGAGGGTAGAGCAGTTCTTC. Translation gives CASSPHLTSGRVEQFF. The chain has TRBV27 and TRBJ2-1; 14 positions match TRBD2. J was trimmed by 10 bases and V by 5 bases; bases with no gene match: 10. The CDR3 length is 16 residues. Germline V gene lookup returns CDR1 MNHEY and CDR2 SMNVEV (reference sequence).

The CDR3 loop is CAWSPQGDEQYF. The CDR3 DNA sequence: TGTGCCTGGAGCCCCCAGGGGGACGAGCAGTACTTC. The chain is built from TRBV30 and TRBJ2-7; 7 nucleotides line up with TRBD1. Germline V gives CDR1 GTSNPN, CDR2 SVGIG (reference sequence). The CDR3 has 12 amino acids. V was pared by 3 bases and J by 5 bases, with 4 bases of the junction left unmatched.

V is TRBV23-1 and J is TRBJ2-5, with 7 bases lining up with TRBD1. TRBV23-1 carries the ORF label, with uncertain function. Trimming at V came to 0 bases and at J to 8 bases, leaving 9 bases not matched to a gene. The CDR3 consists of 15 residues. CDR3 nucleotides: TGCGCCAGCAGTCAATCTATCGGACAGGACGAAACCCAGTACTTC. Its protein is CASSQSIGQDETQYF.

This clone was counted only a few times. CDR3 sequence (DNA): TGCGCCAGCAGCTTGGACGGGGTAGGATCTGGGGCCAACGTCCTGACTTTC. It yields the protein CASSLDGVGSGANVLTF. The chain is built from TRBV5-1 and TRBJ2-6; the D gene is possibly TRBD2 (5 bases). The germline CDR1 and CDR2 sequences are SGHRS and YFSETQ. V lost 0 bases and J 1 base, leaving 11 bases between the germline ends. The length of the CDR3 is 17 residues.

The chain joins TRBV9 to TRBJ2-2; TRBD2 matches 9 bases. Trimming removed 4 bases from V and 6 bases from J; junction bases left unmatched: 10. The germline V gene has CDR1 SGDLS and CDR2 YYNGEE. The CDR3 loop spans 16 amino acids. Here the CDR3 reads CASSPRDSGSSGELFF. CDR3 in DNA: TGTGCCAGCAGCCCCCGGGATAGCGGGAGTTCCGGGGAGCTGTTTTTT. Full variable domain (missing parts from reference TRBV9 and TRBJ2-2): DSGVTQTPKHLITATGQRVTLRCSPRSGDLSVYWYQQSLDQGLQFLIQYYNGEERAKGNILERFSAQQFPDLHSELNLSSLELGDSALYFCASSPRDSGSSGELFFGEGSRLTVL.

This chain connects TRBV4-1 to TRBJ2-6; 12 bases align to TRBD2. Looked up from germline, CDR1 is MGHRA and CDR2 is YSYEKL. The CDR3 totals 19 residues. Trimming cost V 10 bases and J 2 bases; bases outside gene matches: 15. CDR3 region: CATSRFRLAGAAGANVLTF. DNA of the CDR3: TGCGCCACCTCCCGATTCCGACTAGCGGGAGCAGCTGGGGCCAACGTCCTGACTTTC.

The chain combines TRBV6-2 or TRBV6-3 with TRBJ2-2, with TRBD1 identical over 9 bases. This CDR3 spans 18 amino acids. The V segment lost 5 bases and the J segment 1 base; nucleotides outside the gene matches: 11. Germline V gene sequence: CDR1 MNHEY, CDR2 SVGEGT. The CDR3 region has the DNA TGTGCCAGCAGTCGCGGGACAGGGAGGGGCATGAACACCGGGGAGCTGTTTTTT. It codes for CASSRGTGRGMNTGELFF.

The chain is built from TRBV6-5 and TRBJ1-4; D is possibly TRBD1 (6 bases). Germline-derived CDR1 and CDR2 are MNHEY and SVGAGI. Trimming took off 0 bases at V and 6 bases at J, with 11 bases between the two ends. CDR3 size: 15 residues. CDR3 loop: CASSYSGRQDEKLFF. The CDR3 nucleotides are TGTGCCAGCAGTTACTCAGGGAGACAGGATGAAAAACTGTTTTTT.

The chain joins TRBV5-1 to TRBJ2-7, with 8 positions matching TRBD1. V was pared by 3 bases and J by 4 bases, with 6 bases of the junction left unmatched. Germline lookup yields CDR1 SGHRS and CDR2 YFSETQ. This CDR3 contains 14 residues. CDR3 region: CASSSGQGEYEQYV. CDR3 bases: TGCGCCAGCAGCTCCGGACAGGGCGAGTACGAGCAGTACGTC.

J is TRBJ2-7 and V is TRBV28; 8 nucleotides line up with TRBD1. Germline V gives CDR1 MDHEN, CDR2 SYDVKM. The CDR3 totals 15 residues. V trimming: 4 bases; J trimming: 4 bases; junction bases outside the gene matches: 9. CDR3 sequence (DNA): TGTGCCAGCAGTTCCCGGGACAGGAAGGGATACGAGCAGTACTTC. It is translated as CASSSRDRKGYEQYF.

This sequence joins TRBV5-6 and TRBJ2-3, with unresolved D. Germline V lookup: CDR1 SGHDT, CDR2 YYEEEE. The CDR3 has 15 residues. V lost 0 bases to trimming and J lost 4 bases, with 12 bases between them. The DNA for the CDR3 is TGTGCCAGCAGCTTGGGCGTCCCCCGGGCAGATACGCAGTATTTT. It is translated as CASSLGVPRADTQYF.

The gene calls are TRBV9 and TRBJ2-1, with D maybe TRBD2 (6 bases). V was shortened by 2 bases and J by 5 bases, with 14 bases between the two germline ends. The germline CDR1 and CDR2 sequences are SGDLS and YYNGEE. CDR3 size: 15 residues. The CDR3 bases are TGTGCCAGCAGCGTGGGGGTAGCGGAGCACAATGAGCAGTTCTTC. Protein sequence: CASSVGVAEHNEQFF.

This chain links TRBV14 with TRBJ2-1; the D gene is possibly TRBD2 (6 bases). The germline V and J ends were trimmed by 0 bases and 4 bases, with 13 bases remaining between them. CDR1 SGHDN and CDR2 FVKESK come from the germline V gene. This CDR3 spans 16 amino acids. CDR3 nucleotides: TGTGCCAGCAGCCAAGAATGGGGGAGGTATTACAATGAGCAGTTCTTC. As protein: CASSQEWGRYYNEQFF.

The V gene is TRBV7-6, the J gene TRBJ2-7, with D unclear. Trimming removed 5 bases from V and 5 bases from J, with 13 bases in between. This CDR3 contains 13 residues. Per germline, CDR1 SGHVS and CDR2 FNYEAQ. CDR3 DNA: TGTGCCAGCAGCCCCGTACACACGAACGAGCAGTACTTC. As protein: CASSPVHTNEQYF.

This clone was observed a single time. The chain carries TRBV11-2 and TRBJ2-7, with 9 bases fitting TRBD1. The J segment lost 3 bases and the V segment lost 5 bases, leaving 5 bases of the junction unmatched. The germline CDR1 and CDR2 sequences are SGHAT and FQNNGV. The CDR3 extends over 14 amino acids. The CDR3 coding sequence is TGTGCCAGCAGCCGCACGGACAGGGGCTACGAGCAGTACTTC. Protein product: CASSRTDRGYEQYF.

V and J are TRBV27 and TRBJ1-2; 10 bases agree with TRBD1. This CDR3 has 15 residues. The germline CDR1 and CDR2 sequences are MNHEY and SMNVEV (reference sequence). V was clipped by 6 bases and J by 2 bases; unmatched bases: 6. CDR3 amino acids: CASRRPGQGNYGYTF. The CDR3 nucleotides read TGTGCCAGCAGAAGACCGGGACAGGGGAACTATGGCTACACCTTC.

The rearrangement links TRBV5-1 to TRBJ1-2; D remains ambiguous. This CDR3 spans 15 amino acids. Germline assignment: CDR1 SGHRS and CDR2 YFSETQ. V shed 0 bases and J shed 4 bases, with 13 bases lying between them. CDR3 DNA: TGCGCCAGCAGCTTGGATGCCCTATCTATCTATGGCTACACCTTC. The encoded protein is CASSLDALSIYGYTF.